These 30 T cell receptor beta chains came from one sample sequenced in a study of CXCR3-negative and CXCR3-positive naive CD8 T cells. Broader study findings: Naive cells that were CXCR3-positive had more hydrophobic TRB CDR3s (compared with CXCR3-negative naive cells).

cDNA libraries for TRB were generated by 5' RACE incorporating UMI labels. TCRdb re-called the 5' RACE reads and catalogs CDR3 proteins one per entry, DNA excluded. The sample has tens of thousands of distinct CDR3 sequences. The antigens of these receptors remain unknown. Sequenced input: naive CXCR3+ CD8+ T cells from blood. Subset indicated: CD45RO-CCR7+CD27+CD95- naive CD8+ T cells expressing CXCR3 (TNR3+). Every receptor here comes from a human donor in good health. Some clones in this sample may be carry-over from other donors' samples.

J is TRBJ1-1 and V is TRBV27; the D call from TCRdb, TRBD1, cannot be confirmed without DNA. The CDR3 is 14 residues long. In germline, CDR1 is MNHEY, CDR2 SMNVEV (reference sequence). The CDR3 here is CASSLLGGNTEAFF.

The genes are TRBV6-5 and TRBJ1-1. CDR1 is MNHEY, CDR2 SVGAGI, per germline. The CDR3 covers 20 residues. The CDR3: CASRLRLDVVETGSGTEAFF.

The gene calls are TRBV28 and TRBJ2-5; lacking DNA, the TRBD1 call made by TCRdb goes unchecked. Germline CDR1 is MDHEN and CDR2 is SYDVKM. This CDR3 has 14 amino acids. The CDR3 region is CASSLFPIRSSQYF.

V is TRBV12-3 or TRBV12-4 and J is TRBJ2-5; the D call from TCRdb, TRBD1, cannot be confirmed without DNA. This CDR3 is 13 amino acids long. The chain's CDR3 is CASSLPGQETQYF.

The V and J genes are TRBV29-1 and TRBJ2-1. The germline V gene has CDR1 SQVTM and CDR2 ANQGSEA. The CDR3 spans 11 residues. The CDR3 region is CSVGIYNEQFF.

The chain's CDR3 is CASSLEAGFEQYF. The rearrangement uses TRBV7-6 and TRBJ2-7; without DNA, the TCRdb call of TRBD1 cannot be checked. CDR1 and CDR2 (germline): SGHVS, FNYEAQ. CDR3 size: 13 residues.

J is TRBJ2-7 and V is TRBV7-6; TCRdb gives TRBD2 as the D gene, but with no DNA this cannot be confirmed. Germline lookup yields CDR1 SGHVS and CDR2 FNYEAQ. The CDR3 is 14 residues long. CDR3 sequence reads: CASSAGSGYYEQYF.

The genes are TRBV12-3 or TRBV12-4 and TRBJ2-1; with no DNA, the TCRdb D assignment of TRBD1 cannot be verified. The CDR3 is 13 amino acids. This chain's CDR3 is CASSGDPYNEQFF.

The chain links TRBV6-5 to TRBJ2-7; TCRdb names TRBD2, which stays unverified in the absence of DNA. Germline V gene lookup returns CDR1 MNHEY and CDR2 SVGAGI. CDR3 length equals 14 residues. The CDR3 reads CASSAGLAAYEQYF.

This rearrangement joins TRBV5-1 to TRBJ2-1; TCRdb indicates TRBD2, and absent DNA this call remains unverified. Germline V gives CDR1 SGHRS, CDR2 YFSETQ. This CDR3 contains 15 residues. CDR3 loop: CASRPDASGYREQFF.

This chain's CDR3 is CASSPPPGTWNEQFF. The rearrangement links TRBV28 to TRBJ2-1; the TCRdb D gene call, TRBD1, has no DNA to confirm it. CDR1 and CDR2 (germline): MDHEN, SYDVKM. The length of the CDR3 is 15 residues.

V and J are TRBV5-1 and TRBJ2-1; the TCRdb call, TRBD2, lacks DNA for checking. CDR3 length: 13 amino acids. The germline V gene has CDR1 SGHRS and CDR2 YFSETQ. The CDR3 here is CASSSADDYRPIF.

J is TRBJ2-5 and V is TRBV7-9. In germline, CDR1 is SEHNR, CDR2 FQNEAQ (reference sequence). The CDR3 runs 13 residues. The CDR3: CASSLDAEETQYF. Full variable domain (missing parts from reference TRBV7-9 and TRBJ2-5): DTGVSQNPRHKITKRGQNVTFRCDPISEHNRLYWYRQTLGQGPEFLTYFQNEAQLEKSRLLSDRFSAERPKGSFSTLEIQRTEQGDSAMYLCASSLDAEETQYFGPGTRLLVL.

This chain's CDR3 is CASSQESSQETQYF. The gene calls are TRBV4-2 and TRBJ2-5. The CDR3 spans 14 residues. Per germline, CDR1 LGHNA and CDR2 YNFKEQ.

This chain connects TRBV28 to TRBJ1-2. The germline gives CDR1 MDHEN, CDR2 SYDVKM. The CDR3 extends over 15 amino acids. This CDR3 is CASSSLYRDEDGYTF.

The chain recombines TRBV4-1 with TRBJ2-2; TCRdb's assignment of TRBD2 cannot be checked, as there is no DNA. The length of the CDR3 is 16 residues. Germline V gene data show CDR1 as MGHRA and CDR2 as YSYEKL. This chain's CDR3 is CASSQGRGLGKGELFF.

The chain combines TRBV20-1 with TRBJ2-3; absent DNA, TCRdb's TRBD2 call cannot be checked. The CDR3 length is 15 residues. Germline assignment: CDR1 DFQATT and CDR2 SNEGSKA (reference sequence). The CDR3 here is CSARRPSGNTDTQYF.

The chain links TRBV19 to TRBJ1-2. The CDR3 covers 14 residues. Germline CDR1 LNHDA, CDR2 SQIVND (reference sequence). This CDR3 is CASERKEANYGYTF.

The chain combines TRBV29-1 with TRBJ1-5; TCRdb proposes TRBD1, but this gene call is untestable without DNA. Germline CDR1 SQVTM, CDR2 ANQGSEA. There are 14 residues in the CDR3. The CDR3 protein is CSVAQGYGNQPQHF.

The gene calls are TRBV7-6 and TRBJ2-5. Looked up from germline, CDR1 is SGHVS and CDR2 is FNYEAQ. The CDR3 is made up of 14 amino acids. The CDR3 protein is CASSLGFGWETQYF.

The chain employs TRBV20-1 and TRBJ2-7; TCRdb proposes TRBD1, but this gene call is untestable without DNA. CDR3 length equals 14 residues. CDR1 is DFQATT and CDR2 is SNEGSKA in the germline V gene (reference sequence). The CDR3 region is CSARDMAGTYEQYF.

The V and J genes are TRBV6-4 and TRBJ2-3; TCRdb designates TRBD2, a call that cannot be tested without DNA. Germline-derived CDR1 and CDR2 are MRHNA and SNTAGT. The CDR3 extends over 14 amino acids. Here the CDR3 reads CASSATSVTDTQYF.

This chain joins TRBV12-5 and TRBJ2-5; TCRdb selects TRBD2, and the lack of DNA leaves this call unchecked. The germline CDR1 and CDR2 sequences are LGHNT and FRNRAP. CDR3 size: 16 residues. The CDR3 here is CASGLLAGGLQETQYF. Filled out from reference TRBV12-5 and TRBJ2-5, the complete variable domain reads DARVTQTPRHKVTEMGQEVTMRCQPILGHNTVFWYRQTMMQGLELLAYFRNRAPLDDSGMPKDRFSAEMPDATLATLKIQPSEPRDSAVYFCASGLLAGGLQETQYFGPGTRLLVL.

V gene TRBV6-1 combines with J gene TRBJ1-5; TCRdb's assignment of TRBD1 cannot be checked, as there is no DNA. The CDR3 length is 14 residues. The germline gives CDR1 MNHNS, CDR2 SASEGT. CDR3 amino acids: CASSDRALNQPQHF.

The chain links TRBV6-2 or TRBV6-3 to TRBJ2-1. From germline, CDR1 is MNHEY and CDR2 SVGEGT. CDR3 length: 14 residues. CDR3 sequence: CASSYYQSHNEQFF.

The chain has TRBV28 and TRBJ2-1; TCRdb returns TRBD2, unconfirmable since there is no DNA. CDR3 length equals 17 residues. Germline lookup yields CDR1 MDHEN and CDR2 SYDVKM. This CDR3 is CASSFLSSGGLRNEQFF.

J is TRBJ1-1 and V is TRBV29-1. The CDR3 extends over 12 amino acids. Germline-derived CDR1 and CDR2 are SQVTM and ANQGSEA. The CDR3 is CALWHPDTEAFF. The variable domain in full, completed from reference TRBV29-1 and TRBJ1-1, reads SAVISQKPSRDICQRGTSLTIQCQVDSQVTMMFWYRQQPGQSLTLIATANQGSEATYESGFVIDKFPISRPNLTFSTLTVSNMSPEDSSIYLCALWHPDTEAFFGQGTRLTVV.

The V and J genes are TRBV19 and TRBJ1-1. CDR3 length: 13 amino acids. CDR1 is LNHDA and CDR2 is SQIVND in the germline V gene (reference sequence). The chain's CDR3 is CASSYTVRTEAFF.

The genes are TRBV4-1 and TRBJ1-1. The CDR3 totals 14 residues. Germline V lookup: CDR1 MGHRA, CDR2 YSYEKL. The chain's CDR3 is CASSQGLAGNLAFF.

The chain couples TRBV20-1 to TRBJ2-7; TCRdb proposes TRBD1, but this gene call is untestable without DNA. Germline lookup yields CDR1 DFQATT and CDR2 SNEGSKA (reference sequence). The length of the CDR3 is 12 residues. This CDR3 is CSARPGTYEQYF.